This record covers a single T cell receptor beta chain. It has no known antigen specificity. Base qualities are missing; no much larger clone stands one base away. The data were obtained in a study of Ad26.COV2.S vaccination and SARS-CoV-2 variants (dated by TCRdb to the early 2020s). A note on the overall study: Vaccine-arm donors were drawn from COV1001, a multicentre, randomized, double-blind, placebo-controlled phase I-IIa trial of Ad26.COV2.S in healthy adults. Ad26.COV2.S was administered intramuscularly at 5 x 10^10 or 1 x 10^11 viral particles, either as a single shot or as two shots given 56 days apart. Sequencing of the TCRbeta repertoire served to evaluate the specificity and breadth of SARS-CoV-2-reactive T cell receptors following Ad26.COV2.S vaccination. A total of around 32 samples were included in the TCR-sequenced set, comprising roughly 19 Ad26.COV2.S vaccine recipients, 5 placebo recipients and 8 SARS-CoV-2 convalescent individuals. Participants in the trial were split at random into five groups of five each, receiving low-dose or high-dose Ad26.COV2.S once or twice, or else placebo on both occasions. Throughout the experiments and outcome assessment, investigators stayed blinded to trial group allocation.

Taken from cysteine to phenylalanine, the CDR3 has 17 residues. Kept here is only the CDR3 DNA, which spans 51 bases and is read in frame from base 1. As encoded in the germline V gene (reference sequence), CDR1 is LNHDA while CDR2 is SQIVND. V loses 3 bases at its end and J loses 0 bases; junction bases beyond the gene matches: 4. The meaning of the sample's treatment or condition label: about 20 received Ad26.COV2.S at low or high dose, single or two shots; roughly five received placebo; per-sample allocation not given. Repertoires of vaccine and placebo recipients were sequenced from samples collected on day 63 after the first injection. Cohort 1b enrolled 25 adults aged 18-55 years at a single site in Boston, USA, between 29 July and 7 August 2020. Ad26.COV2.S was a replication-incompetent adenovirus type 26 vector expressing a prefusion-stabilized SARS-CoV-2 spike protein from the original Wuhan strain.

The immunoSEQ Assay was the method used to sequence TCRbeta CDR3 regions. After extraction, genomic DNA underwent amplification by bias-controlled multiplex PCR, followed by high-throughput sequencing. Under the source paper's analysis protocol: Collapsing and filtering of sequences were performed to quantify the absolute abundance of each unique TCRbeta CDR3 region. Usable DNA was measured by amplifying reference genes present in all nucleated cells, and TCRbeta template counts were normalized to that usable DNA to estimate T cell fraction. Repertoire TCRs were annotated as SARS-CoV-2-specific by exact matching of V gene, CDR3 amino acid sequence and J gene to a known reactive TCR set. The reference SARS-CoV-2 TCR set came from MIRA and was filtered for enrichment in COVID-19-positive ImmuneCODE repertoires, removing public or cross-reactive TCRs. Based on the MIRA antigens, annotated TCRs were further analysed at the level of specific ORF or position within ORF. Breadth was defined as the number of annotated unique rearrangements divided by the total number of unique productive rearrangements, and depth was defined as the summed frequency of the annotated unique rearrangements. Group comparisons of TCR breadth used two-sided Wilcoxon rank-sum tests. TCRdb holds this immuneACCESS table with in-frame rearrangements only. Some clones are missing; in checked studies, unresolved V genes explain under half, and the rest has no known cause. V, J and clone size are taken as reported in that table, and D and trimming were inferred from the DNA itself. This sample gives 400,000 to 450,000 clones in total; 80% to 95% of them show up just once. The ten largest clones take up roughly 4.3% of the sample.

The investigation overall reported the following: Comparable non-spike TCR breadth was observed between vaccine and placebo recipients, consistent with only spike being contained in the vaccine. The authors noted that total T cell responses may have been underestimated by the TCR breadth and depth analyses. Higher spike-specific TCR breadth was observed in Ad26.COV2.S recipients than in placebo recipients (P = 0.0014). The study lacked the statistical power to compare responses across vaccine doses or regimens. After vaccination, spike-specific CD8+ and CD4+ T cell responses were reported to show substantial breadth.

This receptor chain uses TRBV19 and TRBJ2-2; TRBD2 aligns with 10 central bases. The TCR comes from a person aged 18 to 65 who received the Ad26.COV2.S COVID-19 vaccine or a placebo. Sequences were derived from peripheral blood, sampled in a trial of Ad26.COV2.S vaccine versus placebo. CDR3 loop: CASSMLAGGPNTGELFF. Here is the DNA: TGTGCCAGTAGTATGTTAGCGGGAGGTCCGAACACCGGGGAGCTGTTTTTT. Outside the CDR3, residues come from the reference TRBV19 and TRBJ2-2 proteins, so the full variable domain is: DGGITQSPKYLFRKEGQNVTLSCEQNLNHDAMYWYRQDPGQGLRLIYYSQIVNDFQKGDIAEGYSVSREKKESFPLTVTSAQKNPTAFYLCASSMLAGGPNTGELFFGEGSRLTVL.